This TCR beta chain was identified during a study of cytotoxic CD8 clonotypes in ibrutinib-treated CLL. CDR1 is SGDLS and CDR2 is YYNGEE in the germline V gene. Trimming at V came to 4 bases and at J to 9 bases, leaving 10 bases not matched to a gene. The CDR3 runs 14 residues. Profiled with immunoSEQ multiplex PCR; TCRdb holds only in-frame clones, not every one. The data show roughly 100,000 clones, with 70% to 85% seen just once and 25% to 40% held by the top ten. This clone was seen a handful of times. The sequence derives from a human donor with chronic lymphocytic leukemia. The sequenced sample was PBMCs, obtained after 12 months of ibrutinib treatment. V usage is TRBV9 and J usage is TRBJ2-1, with 7 positions matching TRBD1. In nucleotides, the CDR3 is TGTGCCAGCAGCCCGACGGACAGGAGGAGTGAGCAGTTCTTC. As protein: CASSPTDRRSEQFF. The full variable domain, with the rest looked up from reference TRBV9 and TRBJ2-1, is DSGVTQTPKHLITATGQRVTLRCSPRSGDLSVYWYQQSLDQGLQFLIQYYNGEERAKGNILERFSAQQFPDLHSELNLSSLELGDSALYFCASSPTDRRSEQFFGPGTRLTVL.